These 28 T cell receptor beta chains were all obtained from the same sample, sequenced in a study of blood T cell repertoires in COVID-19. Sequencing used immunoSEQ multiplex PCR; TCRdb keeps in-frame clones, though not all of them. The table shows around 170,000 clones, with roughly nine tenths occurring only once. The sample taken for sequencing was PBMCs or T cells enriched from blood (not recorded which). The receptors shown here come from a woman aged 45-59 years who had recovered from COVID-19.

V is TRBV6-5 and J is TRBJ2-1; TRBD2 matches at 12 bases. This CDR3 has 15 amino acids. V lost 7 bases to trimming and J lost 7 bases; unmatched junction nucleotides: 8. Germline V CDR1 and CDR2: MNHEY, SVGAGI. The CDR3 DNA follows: TGTGCCAGCACCGTCGGACTAGCGGGGACGAATGAGCAGTTCTTC. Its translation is CASTVGLAGTNEQFF.

Written as DNA, the CDR3 is TGTGCCAGCAGCTCTACCCGCAATCTGAACAATGAGCAGTTCTTC. Translating it yields CASSSTRNLNNEQFF. This chain connects TRBV5-4 to TRBJ2-1; D is unclear. V lost 3 bases to trimming and J lost 5 bases, with 15 bases between them. The CDR3 is 15 residues long. Germline CDR1 SGHNT, CDR2 YYREEE (reference sequence).

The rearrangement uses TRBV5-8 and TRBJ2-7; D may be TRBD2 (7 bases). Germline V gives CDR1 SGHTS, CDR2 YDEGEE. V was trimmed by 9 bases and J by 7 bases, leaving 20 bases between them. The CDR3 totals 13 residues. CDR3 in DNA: TGTGCCACGACACGGTTCGGGGGGCAGGAGCAGTACTTC. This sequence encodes CATTRFGGQEQYF.

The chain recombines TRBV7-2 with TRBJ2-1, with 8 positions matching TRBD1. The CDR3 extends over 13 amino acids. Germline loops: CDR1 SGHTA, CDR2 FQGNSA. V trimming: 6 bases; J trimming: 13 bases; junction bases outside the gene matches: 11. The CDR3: CASRPGVGQGQFF. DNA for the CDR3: TGTGCCAGCAGGCCAGGAGTAGGACAGGGTCAGTTCTTC.

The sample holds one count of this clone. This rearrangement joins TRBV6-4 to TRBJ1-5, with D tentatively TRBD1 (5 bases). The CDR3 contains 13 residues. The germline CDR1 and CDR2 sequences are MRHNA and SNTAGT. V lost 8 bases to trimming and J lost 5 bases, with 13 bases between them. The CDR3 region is CASAREWDQPQHF. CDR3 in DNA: TGTGCCAGCGCCAGGGAATGGGATCAGCCCCAGCATTTT.

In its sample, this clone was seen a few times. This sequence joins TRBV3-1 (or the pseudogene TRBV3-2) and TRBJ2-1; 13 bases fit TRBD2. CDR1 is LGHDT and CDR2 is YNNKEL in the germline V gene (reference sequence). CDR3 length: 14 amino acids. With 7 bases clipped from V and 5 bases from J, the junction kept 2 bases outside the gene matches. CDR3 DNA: TGTGCCAGCACTGGGACTAGCGGGAACAATGAGCAGTTCTTC. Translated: CASTGTSGNNEQFF.

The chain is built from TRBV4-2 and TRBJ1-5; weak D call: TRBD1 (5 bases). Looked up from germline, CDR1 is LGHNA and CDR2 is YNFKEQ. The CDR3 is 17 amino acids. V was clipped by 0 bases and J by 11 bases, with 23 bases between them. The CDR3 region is CASSQDRRGRGGRAQHF. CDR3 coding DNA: TGTGCCAGCAGCCAAGATCGAAGGGGCCGCGGGGGTAGGGCCCAGCATTTT.

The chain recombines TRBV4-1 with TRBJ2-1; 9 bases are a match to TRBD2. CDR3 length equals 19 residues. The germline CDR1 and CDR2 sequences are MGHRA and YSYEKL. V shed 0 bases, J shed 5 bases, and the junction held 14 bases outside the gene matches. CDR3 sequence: CASSQELYWREGPDNEQFF. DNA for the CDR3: TGCGCCAGCAGCCAAGAACTATATTGGCGGGAGGGCCCGGACAATGAGCAGTTCTTC.

As DNA, the CDR3 is TGTGCCAGCAGCTTAGACAGGGCGAGCAATCAGCCCCAGCATTTT. Its protein product is CASSLDRASNQPQHF. The rearrangement joins TRBV7-2 to TRBJ1-5; possibly TRBD1 for D (6 bases). CDR1 SGHTA and CDR2 FQGNSA come from the germline V gene. The CDR3 extends over 15 amino acids. Trimming left V 1 base short and J 1 base short, with 8 bases between.

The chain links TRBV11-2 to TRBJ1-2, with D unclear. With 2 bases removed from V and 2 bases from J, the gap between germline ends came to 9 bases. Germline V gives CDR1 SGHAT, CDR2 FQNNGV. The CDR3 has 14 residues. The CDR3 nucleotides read TGTGCCAGCAGCTTAAAAGGGAGAAACTATGGCTACACCTTC. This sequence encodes CASSLKGRNYGYTF.

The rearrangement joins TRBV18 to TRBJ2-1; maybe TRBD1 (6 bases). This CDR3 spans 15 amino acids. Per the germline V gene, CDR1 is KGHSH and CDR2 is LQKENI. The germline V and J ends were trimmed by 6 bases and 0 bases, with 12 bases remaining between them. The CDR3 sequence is CASSTQGNSYNEQFF. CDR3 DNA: TGTGCCAGCTCTACCCAGGGGAACTCCTACAATGAGCAGTTCTTC.

The CDR3 nucleotides are TGCGCCAGCAGCTCAACAGGGGGCGTTGAGACCCAGTACTTC. It codes for CASSSTGGVETQYF. J is TRBJ2-5 and V is TRBV5-1; 9 bases fit TRBD1. The V segment lost 3 bases and the J segment 5 bases; nucleotides outside the gene matches: 5. Germline V CDR1 and CDR2: SGHRS, YFSETQ. The CDR3 covers 14 residues.

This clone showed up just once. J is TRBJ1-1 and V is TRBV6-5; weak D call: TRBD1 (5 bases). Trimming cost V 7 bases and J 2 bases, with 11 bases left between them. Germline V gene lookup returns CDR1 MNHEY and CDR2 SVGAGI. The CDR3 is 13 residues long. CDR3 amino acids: CASTYGANTEAFF. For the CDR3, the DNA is TGTGCCAGCACATATGGGGCTAACACTGAAGCTTTCTTT.

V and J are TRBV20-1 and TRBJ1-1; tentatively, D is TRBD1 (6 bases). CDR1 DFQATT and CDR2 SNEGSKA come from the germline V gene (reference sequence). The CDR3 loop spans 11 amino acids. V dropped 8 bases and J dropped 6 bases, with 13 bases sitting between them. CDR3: CSTAQGSEAFF. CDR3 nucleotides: TGCAGTACCGCACAGGGCTCTGAAGCTTTCTTT.

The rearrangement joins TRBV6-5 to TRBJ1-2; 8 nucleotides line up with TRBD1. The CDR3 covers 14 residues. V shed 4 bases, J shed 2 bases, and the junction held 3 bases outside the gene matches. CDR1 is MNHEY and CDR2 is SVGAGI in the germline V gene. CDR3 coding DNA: TGTGCCAGCAGTTGGGGGGACAGGAACTATGGCTACACCTTC. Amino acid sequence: CASSWGDRNYGYTF.

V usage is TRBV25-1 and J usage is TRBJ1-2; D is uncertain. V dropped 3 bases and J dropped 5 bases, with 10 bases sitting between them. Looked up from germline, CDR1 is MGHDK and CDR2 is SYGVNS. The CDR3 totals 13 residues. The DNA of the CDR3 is TGTGCCAGCAGTGATAGAGCCGGGTATGGCTACACCTTC. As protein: CASSDRAGYGYTF.

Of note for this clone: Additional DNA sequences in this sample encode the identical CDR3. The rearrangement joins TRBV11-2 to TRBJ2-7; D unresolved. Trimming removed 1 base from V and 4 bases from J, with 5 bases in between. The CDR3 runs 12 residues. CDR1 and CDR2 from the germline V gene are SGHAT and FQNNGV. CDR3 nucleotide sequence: TGTGCCAGCAGCTTAGGTTCATACGAGCAGTACTTC. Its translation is CASSLGSYEQYF.

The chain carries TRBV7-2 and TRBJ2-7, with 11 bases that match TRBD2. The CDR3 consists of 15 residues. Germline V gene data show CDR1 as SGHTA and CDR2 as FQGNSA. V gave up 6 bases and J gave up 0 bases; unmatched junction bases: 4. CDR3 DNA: TGTGCCAGCAGTCGCGGGACTAGCGGCTCCTACGAGCAGTACTTC. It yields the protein CASSRGTSGSYEQYF.

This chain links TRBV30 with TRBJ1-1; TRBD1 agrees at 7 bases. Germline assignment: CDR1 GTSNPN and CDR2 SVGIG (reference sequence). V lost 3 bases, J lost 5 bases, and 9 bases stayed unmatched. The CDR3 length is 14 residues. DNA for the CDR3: TGTGCCTGGAGCGCTCAGATCAGGGGGACTGAAGCTTTCTTT. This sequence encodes CAWSAQIRGTEAFF.

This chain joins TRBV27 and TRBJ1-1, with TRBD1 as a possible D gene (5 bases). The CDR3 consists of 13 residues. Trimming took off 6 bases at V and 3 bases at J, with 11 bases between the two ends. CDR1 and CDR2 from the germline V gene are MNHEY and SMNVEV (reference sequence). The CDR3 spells CASSPNRYTEAFF. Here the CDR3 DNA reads TGTGCCAGCAGCCCGAACAGGTACACTGAAGCTTTCTTT.

Here the CDR3 reads CASSLGQGDEQYF. The DNA of the CDR3 is TGTGCCAGCAGCCTCGGACAGGGCGACGAGCAGTACTTC. The V and J genes are TRBV5-4 and TRBJ2-7; 8 bases agree with TRBD1. Trimming at V came to 4 bases and at J to 5 bases, leaving 5 bases not matched to a gene. CDR1 SGHNT and CDR2 YYREEE come from the germline V gene (reference sequence). The CDR3 contains 13 residues.

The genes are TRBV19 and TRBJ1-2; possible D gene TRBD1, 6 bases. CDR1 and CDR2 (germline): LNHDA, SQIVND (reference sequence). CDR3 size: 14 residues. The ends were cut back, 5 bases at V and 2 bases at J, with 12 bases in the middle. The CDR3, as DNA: TGTGCCAGTAGTCGGGCCAGGGGAAACTATGGCTACACCTTC. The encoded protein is CASSRARGNYGYTF.

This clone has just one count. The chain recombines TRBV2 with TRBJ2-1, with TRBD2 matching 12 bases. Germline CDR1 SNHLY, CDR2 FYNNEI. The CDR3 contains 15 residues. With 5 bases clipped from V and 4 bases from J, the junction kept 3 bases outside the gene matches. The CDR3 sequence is CASSSSGRGYNEQFF. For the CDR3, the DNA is TGTGCCAGCAGTTCTAGCGGGAGGGGGTACAATGAGCAGTTCTTC.

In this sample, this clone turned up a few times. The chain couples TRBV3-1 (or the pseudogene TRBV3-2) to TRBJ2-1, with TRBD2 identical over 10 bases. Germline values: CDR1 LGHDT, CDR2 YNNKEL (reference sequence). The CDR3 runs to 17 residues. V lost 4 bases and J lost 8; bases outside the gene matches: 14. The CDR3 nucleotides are TGTGCCAGCAGCCCTCCCTATCCCGGGACTAGCGTCCATGAGCAGTTCTTC. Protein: CASSPPYPGTSVHEQFF.

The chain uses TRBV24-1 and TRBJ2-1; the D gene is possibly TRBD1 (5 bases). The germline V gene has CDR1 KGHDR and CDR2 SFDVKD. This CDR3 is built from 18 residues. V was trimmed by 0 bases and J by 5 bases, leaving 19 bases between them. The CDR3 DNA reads TGTGCCACCAGTGATTTGCCCAAGGGGCCGCCGAGGAACAATGAGCAGTTCTTC. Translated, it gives CATSDLPKGPPRNNEQFF.

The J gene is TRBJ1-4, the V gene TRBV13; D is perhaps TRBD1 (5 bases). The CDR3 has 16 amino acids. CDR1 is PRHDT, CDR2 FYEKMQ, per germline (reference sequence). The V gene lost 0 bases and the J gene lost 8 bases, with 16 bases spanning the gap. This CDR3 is CASSLGGSGGAEKLFF. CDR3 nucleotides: TGTGCCAGCAGCTTAGGCGGATCGGGGGGAGCCGAAAAACTGTTTTTT.

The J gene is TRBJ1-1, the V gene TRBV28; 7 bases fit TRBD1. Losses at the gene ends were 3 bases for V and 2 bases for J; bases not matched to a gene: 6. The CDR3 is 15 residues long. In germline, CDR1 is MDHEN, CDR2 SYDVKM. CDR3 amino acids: CASSFPQGGNTEAFF. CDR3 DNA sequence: TGTGCCAGCAGTTTCCCGCAGGGGGGCAACACTGAAGCTTTCTTT.

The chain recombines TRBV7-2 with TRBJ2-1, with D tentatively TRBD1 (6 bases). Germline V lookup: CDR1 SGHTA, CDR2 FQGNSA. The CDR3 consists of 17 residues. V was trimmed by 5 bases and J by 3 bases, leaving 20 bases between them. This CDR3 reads CASSPRGGILIYNEQFF. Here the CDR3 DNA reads TGTGCCAGCAGCCCGCGAGGGGGTATCCTGATCTACAATGAGCAGTTCTTC. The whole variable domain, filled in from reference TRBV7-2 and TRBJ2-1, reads GAGVSQSPSNKVTEKGKDVELRCDPISGHTALYWYRQSLGQGLEFLIYFQGNSAPDKSGLPSDRFSAERTGGSVSTLTIQRTQQEDSAVYLCASSPRGGILIYNEQFFGPGTRLTVL.